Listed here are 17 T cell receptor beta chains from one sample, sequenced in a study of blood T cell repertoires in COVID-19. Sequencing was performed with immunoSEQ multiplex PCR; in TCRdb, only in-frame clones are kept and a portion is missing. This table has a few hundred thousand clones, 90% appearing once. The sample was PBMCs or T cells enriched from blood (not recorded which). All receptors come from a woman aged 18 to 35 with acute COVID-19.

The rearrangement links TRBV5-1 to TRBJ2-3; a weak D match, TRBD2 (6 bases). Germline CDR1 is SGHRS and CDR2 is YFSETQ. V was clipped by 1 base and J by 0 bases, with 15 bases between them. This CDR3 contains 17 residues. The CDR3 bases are TGCGCCAGCAGCTTGCAGCTCCGGGGAGGTAGCACAGATACGCAGTATTTT. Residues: CASSLQLRGGSTDTQYF.

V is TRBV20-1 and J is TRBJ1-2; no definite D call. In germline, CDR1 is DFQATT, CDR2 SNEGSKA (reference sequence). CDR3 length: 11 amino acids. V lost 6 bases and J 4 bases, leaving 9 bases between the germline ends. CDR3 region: CSAPRAYGYTF. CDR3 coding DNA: TGCAGTGCCCCGAGGGCCTATGGCTACACCTTC.

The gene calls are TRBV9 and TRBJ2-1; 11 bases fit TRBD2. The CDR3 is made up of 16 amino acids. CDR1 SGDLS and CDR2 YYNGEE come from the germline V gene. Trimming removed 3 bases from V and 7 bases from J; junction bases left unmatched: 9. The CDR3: CASSERTSGSLNEQFF. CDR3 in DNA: TGTGCCAGCAGCGAACGCACTAGCGGGAGTCTAAATGAGCAGTTCTTC.

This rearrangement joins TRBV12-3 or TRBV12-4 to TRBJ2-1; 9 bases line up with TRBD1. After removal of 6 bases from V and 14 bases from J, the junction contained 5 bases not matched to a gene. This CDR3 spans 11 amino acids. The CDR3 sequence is CASRLRQGEFF. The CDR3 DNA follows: TGTGCCAGCAGACTACGACAGGGGGAGTTCTTC.

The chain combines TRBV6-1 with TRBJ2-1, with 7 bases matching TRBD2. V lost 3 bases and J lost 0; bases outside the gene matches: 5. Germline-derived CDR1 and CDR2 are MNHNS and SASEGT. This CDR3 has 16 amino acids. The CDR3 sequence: CASSEKASGSYNEQFF. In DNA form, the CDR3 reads TGTGCCAGCAGTGAGAAGGCTAGCGGCTCCTACAATGAGCAGTTCTTC.

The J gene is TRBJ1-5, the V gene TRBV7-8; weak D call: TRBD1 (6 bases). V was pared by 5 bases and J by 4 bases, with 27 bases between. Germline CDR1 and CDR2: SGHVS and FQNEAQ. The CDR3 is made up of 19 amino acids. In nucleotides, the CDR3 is TGTGCCAGCAGCCCAAACCCCCGGGGGGCAGGGACTAGGAATCAGCCCCAGCATTTT. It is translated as CASSPNPRGAGTRNQPQHF.

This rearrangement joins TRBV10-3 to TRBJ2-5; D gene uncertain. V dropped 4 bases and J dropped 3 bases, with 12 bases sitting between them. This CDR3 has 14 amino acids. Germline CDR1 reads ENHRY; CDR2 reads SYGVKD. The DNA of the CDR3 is TGTGCCATCAGTGGCCGAGCGTGGGAAGAGACCCAGTACTTC. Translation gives CAISGRAWEETQYF.

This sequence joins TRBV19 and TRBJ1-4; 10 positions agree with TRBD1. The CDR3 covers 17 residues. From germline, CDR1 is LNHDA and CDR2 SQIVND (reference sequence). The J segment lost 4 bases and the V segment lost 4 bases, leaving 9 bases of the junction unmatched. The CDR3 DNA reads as TGTGCCAGTAGTACACCGGGACAGGGGAAGAATAATGAAAAACTGTTTTTT. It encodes CASSTPGQGKNNEKLFF. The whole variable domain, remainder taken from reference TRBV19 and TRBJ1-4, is DGGITQSPKYLFRKEGQNVTLSCEQNLNHDAMYWYRQDPGQGLRLIYYSQIVNDFQKGDIAEGYSVSREKKESFPLTVTSAQKNPTAFYLCASSTPGQGKNNEKLFFGSGTQLSVL.

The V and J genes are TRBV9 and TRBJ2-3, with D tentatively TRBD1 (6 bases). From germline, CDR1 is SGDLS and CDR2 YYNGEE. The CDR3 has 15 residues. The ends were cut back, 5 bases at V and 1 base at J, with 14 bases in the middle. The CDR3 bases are TGTGCCAGCAGAGACTTAGGGGGTGGCACAGATACGCAGTATTTT. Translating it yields CASRDLGGGTDTQYF.

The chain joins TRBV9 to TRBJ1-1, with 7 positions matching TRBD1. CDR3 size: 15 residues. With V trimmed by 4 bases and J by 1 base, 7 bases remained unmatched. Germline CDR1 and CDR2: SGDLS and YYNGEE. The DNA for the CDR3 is TGTGCCAGCAGCACCTACAGGGGCGGGAACACTGAAGCTTTCTTT. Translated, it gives CASSTYRGGNTEAFF.

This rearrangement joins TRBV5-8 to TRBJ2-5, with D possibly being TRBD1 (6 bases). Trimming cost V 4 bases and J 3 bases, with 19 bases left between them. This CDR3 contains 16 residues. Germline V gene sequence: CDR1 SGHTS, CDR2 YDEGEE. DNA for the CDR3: TGTGCCAGCAGCGTGGGGGTATCGGACAGTGAAGAGACCCAGTACTTC. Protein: CASSVGVSDSEETQYF.

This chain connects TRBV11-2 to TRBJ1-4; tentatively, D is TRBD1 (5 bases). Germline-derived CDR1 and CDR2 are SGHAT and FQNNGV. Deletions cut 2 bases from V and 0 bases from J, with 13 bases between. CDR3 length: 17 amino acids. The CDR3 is CASSLRTLGATNEKLFF. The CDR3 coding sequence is TGTGCCAGCAGCTTAAGGACCTTAGGGGCAACTAATGAAAAACTGTTTTTT.

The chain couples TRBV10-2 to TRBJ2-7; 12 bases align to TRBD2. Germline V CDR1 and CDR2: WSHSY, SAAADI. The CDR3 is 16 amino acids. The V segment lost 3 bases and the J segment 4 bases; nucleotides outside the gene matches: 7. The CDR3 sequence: CASSELAGGRGYEQYF. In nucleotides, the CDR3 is TGCGCCAGCAGTGAACTAGCGGGAGGCCGTGGATACGAGCAGTACTTC.

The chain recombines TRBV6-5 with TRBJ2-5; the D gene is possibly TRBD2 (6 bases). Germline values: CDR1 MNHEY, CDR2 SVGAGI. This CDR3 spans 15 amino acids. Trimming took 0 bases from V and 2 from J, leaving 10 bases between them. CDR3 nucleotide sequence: TGTGCCAGCAGTTACTCGACGGGAGTACAAGAGACCCAGTACTTC. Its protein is CASSYSTGVQETQYF.

The CDR3 nucleotides are TGTGCCAGCAGCCTGCCGCGACAGGGGGACTCCTACGAGCAGTACTTC. As protein: CASSLPRQGDSYEQYF. The chain is built from TRBV7-6 and TRBJ2-7, with 9 nucleotides matching TRBD1. The CDR3 is made up of 16 amino acids. The junction had 8 bases not matched to a gene; V was cut back by 5 bases and J by 0 bases. CDR1 SGHVS and CDR2 FNYEAQ come from the germline V gene.

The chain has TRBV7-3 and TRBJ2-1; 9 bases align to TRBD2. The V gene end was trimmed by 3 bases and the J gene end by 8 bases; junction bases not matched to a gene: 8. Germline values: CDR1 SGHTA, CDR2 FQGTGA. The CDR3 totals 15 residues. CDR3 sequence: CASSLKLAGRHEQFF. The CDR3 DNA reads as TGTGCCAGCAGCTTGAAACTAGCGGGTCGGCATGAGCAGTTCTTC. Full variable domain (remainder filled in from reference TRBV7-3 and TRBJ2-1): GAGVSQTPSNKVTEKGKYVELRCDPISGHTALYWYRQSLGQGPEFLIYFQGTGAADDSGLPNDRFFAVRPEGSVSTLKIQRTERGDSAVYLCASSLKLAGRHEQFFGPGTRLTVL.

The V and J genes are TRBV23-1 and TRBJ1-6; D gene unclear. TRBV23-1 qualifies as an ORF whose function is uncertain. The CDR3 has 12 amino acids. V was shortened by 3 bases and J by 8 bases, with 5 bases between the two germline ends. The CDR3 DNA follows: TGCGCCAGCAGTCACGGGGATTCACCCCTCCACTTT. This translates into CASSHGDSPLHF.